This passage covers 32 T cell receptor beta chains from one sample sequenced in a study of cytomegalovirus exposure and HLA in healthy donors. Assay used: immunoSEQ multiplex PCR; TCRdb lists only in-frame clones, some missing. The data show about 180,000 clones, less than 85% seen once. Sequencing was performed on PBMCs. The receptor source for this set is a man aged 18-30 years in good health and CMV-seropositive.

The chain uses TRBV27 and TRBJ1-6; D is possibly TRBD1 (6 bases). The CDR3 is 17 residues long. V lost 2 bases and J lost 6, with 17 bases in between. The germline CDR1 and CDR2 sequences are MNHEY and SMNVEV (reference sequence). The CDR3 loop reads CASSLGAGAKLNSPLHF. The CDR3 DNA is TGTGCCAGCAGTTTAGGCGCGGGGGCTAAACTTAATTCACCCCTCCACTTT.

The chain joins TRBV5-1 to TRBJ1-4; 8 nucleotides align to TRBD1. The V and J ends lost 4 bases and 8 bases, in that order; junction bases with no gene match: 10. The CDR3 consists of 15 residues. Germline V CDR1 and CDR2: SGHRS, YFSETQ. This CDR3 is CASSELTGAGEKLFF. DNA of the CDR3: TGCGCCAGCAGCGAGCTGACAGGGGCGGGCGAAAAACTGTTTTTT. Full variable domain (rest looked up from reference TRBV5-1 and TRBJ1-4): KAGVTQTPRYLIKTRGQQVTLSCSPISGHRSVSWYQQTPGQGLQFLFEYFSETQRNKGNFPGRFSGRQFSNSRSEMNVSTLELGDSALYLCASSELTGAGEKLFFGSGTQLSVL.

Here the CDR3 reads CASSGGTGVSSYGYTF. DNA for the CDR3: TGTGCCAGCAGCGGGGGGACAGGGGTCTCGTCCTATGGCTACACCTTC. The chain joins TRBV9 to TRBJ1-2; 10 bases line up with TRBD1. Per the germline V gene, CDR1 is SGDLS and CDR2 is YYNGEE. V shed 3 bases and J 4 bases; nucleotides not matched to a gene: 9. This CDR3 has 16 amino acids.

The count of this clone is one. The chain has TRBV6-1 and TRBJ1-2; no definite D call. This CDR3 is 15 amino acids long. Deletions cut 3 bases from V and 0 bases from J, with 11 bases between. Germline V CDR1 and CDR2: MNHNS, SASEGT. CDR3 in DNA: TGTGCCAGCAGTGACGGGGTCGGCGCTAACTATGGCTACACCTTC. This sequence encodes CASSDGVGANYGYTF.

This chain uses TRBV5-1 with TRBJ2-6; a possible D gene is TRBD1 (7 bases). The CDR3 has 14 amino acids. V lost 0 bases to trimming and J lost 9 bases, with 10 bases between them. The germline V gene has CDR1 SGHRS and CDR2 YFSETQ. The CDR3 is CASSLDRGGNVLTF. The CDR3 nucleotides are TGCGCCAGCAGCTTGGACAGGGGAGGCAACGTCCTGACTTTC.

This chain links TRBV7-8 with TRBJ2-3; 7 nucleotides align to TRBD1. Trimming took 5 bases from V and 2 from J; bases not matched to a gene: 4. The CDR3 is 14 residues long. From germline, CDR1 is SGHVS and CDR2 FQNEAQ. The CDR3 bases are TGTGCCAGCAGCCGGGACAGTCCCACAGATACGCAGTATTTT. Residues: CASSRDSPTDTQYF.

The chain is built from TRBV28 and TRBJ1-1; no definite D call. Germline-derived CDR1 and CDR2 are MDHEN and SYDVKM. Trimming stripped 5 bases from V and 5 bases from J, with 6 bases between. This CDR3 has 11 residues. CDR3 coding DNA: TGTGCCAGCAGTATCAATACTGAAGCTTTCTTT. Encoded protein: CASSINTEAFF.

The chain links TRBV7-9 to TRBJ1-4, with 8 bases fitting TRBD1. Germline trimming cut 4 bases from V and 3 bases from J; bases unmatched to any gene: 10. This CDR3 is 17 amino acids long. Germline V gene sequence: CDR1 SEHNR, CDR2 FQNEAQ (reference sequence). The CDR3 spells CASSSPPGGWANEKLFF. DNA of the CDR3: TGTGCCAGCAGCTCACCTCCAGGGGGCTGGGCTAATGAAAAACTGTTTTTT.

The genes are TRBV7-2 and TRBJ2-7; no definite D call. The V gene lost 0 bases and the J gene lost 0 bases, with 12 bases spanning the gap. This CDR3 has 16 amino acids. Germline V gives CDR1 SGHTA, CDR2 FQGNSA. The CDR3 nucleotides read TGTGCCAGCAGCTTAGCCACAGCCGGCCGCTCCTACGAGCAGTACTTC. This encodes CASSLATAGRSYEQYF.

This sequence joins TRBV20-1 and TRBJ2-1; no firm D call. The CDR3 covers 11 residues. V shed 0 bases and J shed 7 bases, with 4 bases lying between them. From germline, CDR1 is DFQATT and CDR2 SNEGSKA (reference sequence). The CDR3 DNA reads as TGCAGTGCTAGAGAGGAGAATGAGCAGTTCTTC. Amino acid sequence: CSAREENEQFF.

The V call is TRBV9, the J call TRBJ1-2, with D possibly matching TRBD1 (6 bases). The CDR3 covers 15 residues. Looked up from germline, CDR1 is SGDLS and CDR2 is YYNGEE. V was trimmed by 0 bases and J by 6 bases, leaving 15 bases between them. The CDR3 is CASSVEAGVADGYTF. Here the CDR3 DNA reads TGTGCCAGCAGCGTAGAGGCAGGGGTGGCGGATGGCTACACCTTC.

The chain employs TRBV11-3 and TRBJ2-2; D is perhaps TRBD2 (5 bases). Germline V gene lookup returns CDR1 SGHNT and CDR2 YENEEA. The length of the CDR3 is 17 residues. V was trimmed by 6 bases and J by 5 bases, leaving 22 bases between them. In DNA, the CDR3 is TGTGCCAGCAGTTCCGGACGGTTCCCACCGGGGACCGGGGAGCTGTTTTTT. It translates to CASSSGRFPPGTGELFF.

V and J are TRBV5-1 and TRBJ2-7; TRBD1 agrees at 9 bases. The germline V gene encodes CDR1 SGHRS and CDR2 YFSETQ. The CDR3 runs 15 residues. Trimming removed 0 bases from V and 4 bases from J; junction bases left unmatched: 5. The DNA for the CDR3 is TGCGCCAGCAGCTTGGGGGACAGGGTAACGTACGAGCAGTACTTC. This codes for CASSLGDRVTYEQYF.

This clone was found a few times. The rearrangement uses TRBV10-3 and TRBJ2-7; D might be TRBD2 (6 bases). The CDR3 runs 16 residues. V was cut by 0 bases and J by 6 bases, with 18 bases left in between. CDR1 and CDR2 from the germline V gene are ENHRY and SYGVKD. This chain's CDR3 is CAISESTGEDAFEQYF. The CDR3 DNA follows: TGTGCCATCAGTGAGTCGACGGGGGAGGACGCTTTCGAGCAGTACTTC.

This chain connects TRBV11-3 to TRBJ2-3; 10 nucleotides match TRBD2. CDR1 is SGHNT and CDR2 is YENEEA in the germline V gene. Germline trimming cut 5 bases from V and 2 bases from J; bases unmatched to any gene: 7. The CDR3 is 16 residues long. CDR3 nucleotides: TGTGCCAGCAGCCGGGGTAGCGGGGGGCCCACAGATACGCAGTATTTT. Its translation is CASSRGSGGPTDTQYF. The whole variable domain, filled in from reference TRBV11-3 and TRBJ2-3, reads EAGVVQSPRYKIIEKKQPVAFWCNPISGHNTLYWYLQNLGQGPELLIRYENEEAVDDSQLPKDRFSAERLKGVDSTLKIQPAELGDSAVYLCASSRGSGGPTDTQYFGPGTRLTVL.

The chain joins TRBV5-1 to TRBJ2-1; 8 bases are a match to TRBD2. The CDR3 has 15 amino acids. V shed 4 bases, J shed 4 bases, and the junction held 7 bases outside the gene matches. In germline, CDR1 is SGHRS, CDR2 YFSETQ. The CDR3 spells CASSPSAGDYNEQFF. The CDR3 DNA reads TGCGCCAGCAGCCCCTCAGCGGGAGATTACAATGAGCAGTTCTTC.

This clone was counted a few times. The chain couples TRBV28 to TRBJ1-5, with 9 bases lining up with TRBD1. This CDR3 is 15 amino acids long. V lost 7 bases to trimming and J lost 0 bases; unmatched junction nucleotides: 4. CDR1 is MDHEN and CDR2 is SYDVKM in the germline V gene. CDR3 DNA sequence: TGTGCCAGCATGACAGGGGGTTATAGCAATCAGCCCCAGCATTTT. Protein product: CASMTGGYSNQPQHF. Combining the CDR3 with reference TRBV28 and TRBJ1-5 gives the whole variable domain DVKVTQSSRYLVKRTGEKVFLECVQDMDHENMFWYRQDPGLGLRLIYFSYDVKMKEKGDIPEGYSVSREKKERFSLILESASTNQTSMYLCASMTGGYSNQPQHFGDGTRLSIL.

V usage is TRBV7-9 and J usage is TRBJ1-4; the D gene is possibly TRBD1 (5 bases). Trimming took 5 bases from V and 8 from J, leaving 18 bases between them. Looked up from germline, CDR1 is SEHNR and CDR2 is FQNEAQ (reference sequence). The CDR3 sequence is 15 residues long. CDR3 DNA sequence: TGTGCCAGCAGCCTACGCGGGGGGGAAAGGGAAAAACTGTTTTTT. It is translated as CASSLRGGEREKLFF.

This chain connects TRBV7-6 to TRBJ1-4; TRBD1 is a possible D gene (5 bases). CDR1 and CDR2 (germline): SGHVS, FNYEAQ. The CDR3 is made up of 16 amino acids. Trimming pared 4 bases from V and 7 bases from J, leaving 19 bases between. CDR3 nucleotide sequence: TGTGCCAGCAGCTCTTTTCGGGCAGGGAACCGTGAAAAACTGTTTTTT. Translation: CASSSFRAGNREKLFF.

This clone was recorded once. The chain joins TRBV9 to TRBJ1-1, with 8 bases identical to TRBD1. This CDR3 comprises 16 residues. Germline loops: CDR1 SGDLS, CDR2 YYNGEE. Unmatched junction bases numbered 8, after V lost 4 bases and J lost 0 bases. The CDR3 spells CASSPQGGLVNTEAFF. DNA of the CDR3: TGTGCCAGCAGCCCACAGGGGGGGCTTGTGAACACTGAAGCTTTCTTT.

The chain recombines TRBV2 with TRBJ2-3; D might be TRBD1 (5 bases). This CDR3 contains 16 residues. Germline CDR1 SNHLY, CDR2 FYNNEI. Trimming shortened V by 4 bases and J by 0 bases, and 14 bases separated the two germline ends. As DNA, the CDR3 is TGTGCCAGCAGTGGGGAAGACAGTATCAGCACAGATACGCAGTATTTT. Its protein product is CASSGEDSISTDTQYF.

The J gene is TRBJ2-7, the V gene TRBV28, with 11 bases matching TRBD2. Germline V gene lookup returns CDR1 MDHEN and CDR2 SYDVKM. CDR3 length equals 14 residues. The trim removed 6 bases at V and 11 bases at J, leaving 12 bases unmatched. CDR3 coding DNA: TGTGCCAGCAGCCCAGGCAGACTAGCGGGAAGAAAGTACTTC. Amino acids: CASSPGRLAGRKYF.

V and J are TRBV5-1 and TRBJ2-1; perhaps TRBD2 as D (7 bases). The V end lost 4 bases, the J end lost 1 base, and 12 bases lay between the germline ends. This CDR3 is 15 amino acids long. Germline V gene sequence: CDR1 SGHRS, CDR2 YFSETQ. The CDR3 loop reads CASSPRGGSYNEQFF. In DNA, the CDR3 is TGCGCCAGCAGCCCGAGGGGGGGTTCCTACAATGAGCAGTTCTTC. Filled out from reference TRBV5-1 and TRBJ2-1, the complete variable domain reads KAGVTQTPRYLIKTRGQQVTLSCSPISGHRSVSWYQQTPGQGLQFLFEYFSETQRNKGNFPGRFSGRQFSNSRSEMNVSTLELGDSALYLCASSPRGGSYNEQFFGPGTRLTVL.

CDR3 sequence (DNA): TGCGCCAGCAGCTTACCCCTCGGGAGCTCCTACGAGCAGTACTTC. Protein: CASSLPLGSSYEQYF. The genes are TRBV5-1 and TRBJ2-7; D may be TRBD2 (6 bases). Trimming removed 2 bases from V and 0 bases from J, with 12 bases in between. The length of the CDR3 is 15 residues. Per the germline V gene, CDR1 is SGHRS and CDR2 is YFSETQ.

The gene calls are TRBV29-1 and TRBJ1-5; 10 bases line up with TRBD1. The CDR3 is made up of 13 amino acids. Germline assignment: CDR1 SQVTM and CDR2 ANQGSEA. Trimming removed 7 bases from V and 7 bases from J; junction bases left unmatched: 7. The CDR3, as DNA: TGCAGCGCCGGACAGGGGGTTGGCCAGCCCCAGCATTTT. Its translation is CSAGQGVGQPQHF.

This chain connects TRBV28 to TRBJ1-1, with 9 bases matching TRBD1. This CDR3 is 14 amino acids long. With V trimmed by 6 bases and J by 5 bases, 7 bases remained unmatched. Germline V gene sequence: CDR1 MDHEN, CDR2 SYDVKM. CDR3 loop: CASRRTGDGTEAFF. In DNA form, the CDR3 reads TGTGCCAGCAGGAGGACAGGGGACGGGACTGAAGCTTTCTTT.

The CDR3 reads CASSPDSGLNQPQHF. The CDR3 nucleotides are TGCGCCAGCAGCCCGGACAGTGGACTCAATCAGCCCCAGCATTTT. The chain is built from TRBV5-1 and TRBJ1-5; D might be TRBD1 (6 bases). This CDR3 is built from 15 residues. V gave up 4 bases and J gave up 3 bases, with 14 bases separating them. The germline gives CDR1 SGHRS, CDR2 YFSETQ.

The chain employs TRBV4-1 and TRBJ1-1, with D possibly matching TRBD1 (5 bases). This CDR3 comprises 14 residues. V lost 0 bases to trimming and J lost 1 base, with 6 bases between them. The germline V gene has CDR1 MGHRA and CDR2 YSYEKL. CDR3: CASSQDTGNTEAFF. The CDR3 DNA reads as TGCGCCAGCAGCCAAGACACAGGGAACACTGAAGCTTTCTTT.

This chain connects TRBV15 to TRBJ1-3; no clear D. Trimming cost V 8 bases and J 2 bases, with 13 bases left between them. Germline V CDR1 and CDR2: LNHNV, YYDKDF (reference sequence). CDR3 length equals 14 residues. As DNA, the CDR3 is TGTGCCACCTCGACGGGTTTCACTGGAAACACCATATATTTT. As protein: CATSTGFTGNTIYF.

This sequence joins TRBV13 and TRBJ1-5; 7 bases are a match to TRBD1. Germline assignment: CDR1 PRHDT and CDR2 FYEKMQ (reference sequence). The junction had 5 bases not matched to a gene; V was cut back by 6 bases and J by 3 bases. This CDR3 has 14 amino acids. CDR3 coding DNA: TGTGCCAGCAGGATCCAGGGGGACAATCAGCCCCAGCATTTT. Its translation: CASRIQGDNQPQHF.

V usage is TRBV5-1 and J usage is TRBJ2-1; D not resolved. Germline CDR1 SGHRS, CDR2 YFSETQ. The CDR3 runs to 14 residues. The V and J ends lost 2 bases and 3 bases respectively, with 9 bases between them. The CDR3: CASSFGSGYNEQFF. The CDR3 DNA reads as TGCGCCAGCAGCTTTGGATCGGGCTACAATGAGCAGTTCTTC.

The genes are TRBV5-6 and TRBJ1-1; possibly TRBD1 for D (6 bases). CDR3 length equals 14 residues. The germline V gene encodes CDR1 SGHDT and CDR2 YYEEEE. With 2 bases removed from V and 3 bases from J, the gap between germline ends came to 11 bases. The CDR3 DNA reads TGTGCCAGCAGCTTTTGGGGGCCCGACACTGAAGCTTTCTTT. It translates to CASSFWGPDTEAFF.